The 16 T cell receptor beta chains below were found in one sample sequenced in a study of blood T cell repertoires in COVID-19. Produced via immunoSEQ multiplex PCR; TCRdb's table is partial and in-frame only. Among about 140,000 clones listed, around 83% were seen once. The specimen was peripheral blood. The receptor set was obtained from a woman in her sixties with acute or convalescent COVID-19.

This rearrangement joins TRBV5-1 to TRBJ2-5; tentatively, D is TRBD1 (7 bases). Trimming removed 5 bases from V and 4 bases from J, with 15 bases in between. The germline V gene has CDR1 SGHRS and CDR2 YFSETQ. The CDR3 covers 14 residues. The CDR3 is CASREGASRETQYF. DNA of the CDR3: TGCGCCAGCAGGGAGGGGGCGAGTCGAGAGACCCAGTACTTC.

The chain combines TRBV11-3 with TRBJ1-2; TRBD1 might be the D (5 bases). Trimming removed 5 bases from V and 1 base from J, with 8 bases in between. The germline CDR1 and CDR2 sequences are SGHNT and YENEEA. This CDR3 contains 13 residues. The CDR3 is CASSAGGNYGYTF. The CDR3, as DNA: TGTGCCAGCAGCGCCGGGGGTAACTATGGCTACACCTTC.

CDR3 in amino acids: CSAGEEDTQYF. For the CDR3, the DNA is TGCAGTGCGGGGGAGGAAGATACGCAGTATTTT. The rearrangement joins TRBV20-1 to TRBJ2-3; a possible D gene is TRBD2 (6 bases). There are 11 residues in the CDR3. V was clipped by 6 bases and J by 5 bases, with 9 bases between them. Germline V lookup: CDR1 DFQATT, CDR2 SNEGSKA (reference sequence).

The chain recombines TRBV4-3 with TRBJ2-5; the match to TRBD1 covers 8 bases. This CDR3 contains 15 residues. CDR1 LGHNA and CDR2 YSLEER come from the germline V gene. V lost 3 bases to trimming and J lost 2 bases; unmatched junction nucleotides: 5. The CDR3 region is CASSHRTGPQETQYF. The CDR3 nucleotides are TGCGCCAGCAGCCATCGGACAGGGCCACAAGAGACCCAGTACTTC.

The chain uses TRBV7-6 and TRBJ2-2, with D tentatively TRBD1 (6 bases). The CDR3 is 13 residues long. V was clipped by 5 bases and J by 6 bases, with 10 bases between them. In germline, CDR1 is SGHVS, CDR2 FNYEAQ. In DNA form, the CDR3 reads TGTGCCAGCAGCACTACAGGGTCCGGGGAGCTGTTTTTT. Its translation: CASSTTGSGELFF. Combining the CDR3 with reference TRBV7-6 and TRBJ2-2 gives the whole variable domain GAGVSQSPRYKVTKRGQDVALRCDPISGHVSLYWYRQALGQGPEFLTYFNYEAQQDKSGLPNDRFSAERPEGSISTLTIQRTEQRDSAMYRCASSTTGSGELFFGEGSRLTVL.

The genes are TRBV30 and TRBJ2-3; D unresolved. In germline, CDR1 is GTSNPN, CDR2 SVGIG (reference sequence). CDR3 size: 12 residues. V gave up 7 bases and J gave up 2 bases, with 10 bases separating them. The CDR3 sequence: CALSGPTDTQYF. CDR3 DNA sequence: TGTGCCTTGTCGGGTCCCACAGATACGCAGTATTTT.

This clone was detected a few times. The chain links TRBV5-5 to TRBJ2-3; D is possibly TRBD2 (5 bases). V was pared by 0 bases and J by 9 bases, with 8 bases between. From germline, CDR1 is SGHKS and CDR2 YYEKEE (reference sequence). This CDR3 contains 12 residues. The chain's CDR3 is CASSLEADTQYF. DNA for the CDR3: TGTGCCAGCAGCTTGGAAGCGGACACGCAGTATTTT.

This chain uses TRBV30 with TRBJ2-2; maybe TRBD2 (5 bases). V lost 2 bases to trimming and J lost 6 bases, with 7 bases between them. The length of the CDR3 is 12 residues. CDR1 and CDR2 (germline): GTSNPN, SVGIG (reference sequence). This CDR3 reads CAWSMGAGELFF. CDR3 DNA sequence: TGTGCCTGGAGTATGGGAGCCGGGGAGCTGTTTTTT.

CDR3 region: CAISESGLAGGRTDTQYF. CDR3 DNA sequence: TGTGCCATCAGTGAGTCGGGACTAGCGGGGGGGCGCACAGATACGCAGTATTTT. The chain links TRBV10-3 to TRBJ2-3; TRBD2 matches 16 bases. Germline-derived CDR1 and CDR2 are ENHRY and SYGVKD. V trimming: 0 bases; J trimming: 1 base; junction bases outside the gene matches: 1. This CDR3 is 18 amino acids long.

The chain couples TRBV5-8 to TRBJ1-2, with 8 bases identical to TRBD1. Germline values: CDR1 SGHTS, CDR2 YDEGEE. The CDR3 sequence is 15 residues long. Losses at the gene ends were 4 bases for V and 1 base for J; bases not matched to a gene: 6. This CDR3 reads CASSPRTGSNYGYTF. The CDR3 bases are TGTGCCAGCAGCCCGCGGACAGGGAGTAACTATGGCTACACCTTC.

The chain recombines TRBV4-3 with TRBJ2-4; 9 positions match TRBD1. Germline V gene data show CDR1 as LGHNA and CDR2 as YSLEER. This CDR3 region has 14 residues. J gave up 7 bases and V 4 bases, and 5 bases lay outside the gene matches. CDR3 residues: CASSPGTGRNIQYF. The CDR3 DNA reads TGCGCCAGCAGCCCGGGGACAGGGAGGAACATTCAGTACTTC.

This chain connects TRBV9 to TRBJ2-6; maybe TRBD2 (5 bases). The CDR3 runs 15 residues. V was trimmed by 3 bases and J by 0 bases, leaving 7 bases between them. Germline assignment: CDR1 SGDLS and CDR2 YYNGEE. The CDR3 spells CASSEGSSGANVLTF. CDR3 coding DNA: TGTGCCAGCAGCGAAGGGAGCTCTGGGGCCAACGTCCTGACTTTC. Together with reference TRBV9 and TRBJ2-6, the CDR3 gives the full variable domain: DSGVTQTPKHLITATGQRVTLRCSPRSGDLSVYWYQQSLDQGLQFLIQYYNGEERAKGNILERFSAQQFPDLHSELNLSSLELGDSALYFCASSEGSSGANVLTFGAGSRLTVL.

V is TRBV11-3 and J is TRBJ2-7; 12 nucleotides line up with TRBD1. This CDR3 contains 16 residues. Germline CDR1 SGHNT, CDR2 YENEEA. V trimming: 5 bases; J trimming: 7 bases; junction bases outside the gene matches: 12. In nucleotides, the CDR3 is TGTGCCAGCAGCCTTAGGCCGGGACAGGGGGCTGGGGAGCAGTACTTC. As protein: CASSLRPGQGAGEQYF.

This clone has just a few counts. The chain couples TRBV30 to TRBJ1-2, with 7 bases fitting TRBD1. Germline CDR1 is GTSNPN and CDR2 is SVGIG (reference sequence). CDR3 size: 12 residues. Unmatched junction bases numbered 5, after V lost 6 bases and J lost 4 bases. The CDR3 is CACQQGTYGYTF. CDR3 coding DNA: TGTGCCTGCCAACAGGGGACCTATGGCTACACCTTC.

The CDR3 DNA sequence: TGTGCCAGCAGGCACCCGACAGGGGTGAATTCACCCCTCCACTTT. Translated: CASRHPTGVNSPLHF. The V and J genes are TRBV6-5 and TRBJ1-6, with 8 positions matching TRBD1. CDR3 length: 15 residues. V shed 6 bases, J shed 7 bases, and the junction held 8 bases outside the gene matches. CDR1 and CDR2 (germline): MNHEY, SVGAGI.

This chain links TRBV5-1 with TRBJ2-7; D is possibly TRBD2 (6 bases). This CDR3 region has 14 residues. Trimming took off 1 base at V and 4 bases at J, with 12 bases between the two ends. CDR1 and CDR2 (germline): SGHRS, YFSETQ. The CDR3 coding sequence is TGCGCCAGCAGCTTGAGCTGGGGAGGTTACGAGCAGTACTTC. Translation gives CASSLSWGGYEQYF.